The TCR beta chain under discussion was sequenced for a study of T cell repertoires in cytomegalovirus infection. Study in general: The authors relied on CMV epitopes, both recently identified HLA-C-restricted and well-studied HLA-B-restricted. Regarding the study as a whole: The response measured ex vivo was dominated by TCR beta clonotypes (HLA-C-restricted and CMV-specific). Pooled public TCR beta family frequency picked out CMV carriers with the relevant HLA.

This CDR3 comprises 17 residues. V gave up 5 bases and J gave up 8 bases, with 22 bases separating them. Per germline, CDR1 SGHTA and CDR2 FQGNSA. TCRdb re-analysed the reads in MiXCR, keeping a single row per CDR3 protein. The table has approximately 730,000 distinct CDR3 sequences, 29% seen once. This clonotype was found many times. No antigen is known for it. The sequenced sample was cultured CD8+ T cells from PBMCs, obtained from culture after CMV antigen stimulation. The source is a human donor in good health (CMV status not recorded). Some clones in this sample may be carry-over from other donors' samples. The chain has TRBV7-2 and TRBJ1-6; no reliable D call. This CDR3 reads CASSPRLIAVGDSPLHF. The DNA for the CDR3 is TGTGCCAGCAGCCCACGCCTAATTGCAGTGGGCGATTCACCCCTCCACTTT.